What follows is one T cell receptor (beta chain) and its context. Its antigen is undetermined. This CDR3 contains 16 residues. Trimming removed 4 bases from V and 8 bases from J, with 23 bases in between. The germline gives CDR1 MGHRA, CDR2 YSYEKL. The source of the sample is a study of regulatory T cells in long-lasting Graves disease. Arm-PCR of CDR3 regions and iRepertoire HTBI primers were used to build TCR beta libraries. Via MiXCR, TCRdb re-called the multiplex PCR reads, giving one row per CDR3 protein. Of 400,000 to 450,000 distinct CDR3 sequences in the sample, about 15% were seen once. Study-wide points: The study found TRBV28, TRBJ1-2 and TRBJ2-5 favored in persistent disease. Comparison showed that persistent patients shared more public clonotypes (roughly 2,700) than new patients (roughly 1,000).

Time point meaning: newly diagnosed GD, antithyroid drugs for less than 3 months. Extracted PBMC RNA gave rise to the TCR library. The data also belong to a second study, concerning T cells in Graves' hyperthyroidism and ophthalmopathy. That work contributes: Graves' hyperthyroidism was deemed stable given no ophthalmopathy progression within 18 months. Initially, a first-round RT-PCR of the TCR CDR3 employed the HTBI primer set.

The material sequenced was peripheral blood mononuclear cells (PBMCs), taken at new diagnosis, from a patient treated with antithyroid drugs. The source of this sequence is a woman aged 25 to 45 with Graves disease. The J gene is TRBJ1-2, the V gene TRBV4-1, with D possibly TRBD1 on 5 matching bases. The CDR3 nucleotides are TGCGCCAGCAGCCCCGCGACCCGGGGGGGTAGGGTCGGCTACACCTTC. Amino acids: CASSPATRGGRVGYTF.